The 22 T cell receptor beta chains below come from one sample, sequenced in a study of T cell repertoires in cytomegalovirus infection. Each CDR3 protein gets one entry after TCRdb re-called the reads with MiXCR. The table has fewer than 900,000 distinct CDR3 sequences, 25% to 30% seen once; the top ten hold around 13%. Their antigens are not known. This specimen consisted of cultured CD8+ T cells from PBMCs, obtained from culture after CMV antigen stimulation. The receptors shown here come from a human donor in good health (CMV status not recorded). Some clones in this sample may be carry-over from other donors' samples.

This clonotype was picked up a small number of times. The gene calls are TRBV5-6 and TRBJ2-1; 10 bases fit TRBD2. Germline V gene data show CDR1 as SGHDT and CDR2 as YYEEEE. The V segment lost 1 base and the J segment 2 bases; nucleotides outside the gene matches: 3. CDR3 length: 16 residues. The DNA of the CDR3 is TGTGCCAGCAGCTTGACCGGGACTAGCGCCTACAATGAGCAGTTCTTC. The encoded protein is CASSLTGTSAYNEQFF.

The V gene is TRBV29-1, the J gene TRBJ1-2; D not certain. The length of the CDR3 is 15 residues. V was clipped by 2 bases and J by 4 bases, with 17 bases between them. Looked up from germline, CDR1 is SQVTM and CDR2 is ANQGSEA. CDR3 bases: TGCAGCGTTGAACGCCGCGCGGGCCGAGGCTATGGCTACACCTTC. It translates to CSVERRAGRGYGYTF.

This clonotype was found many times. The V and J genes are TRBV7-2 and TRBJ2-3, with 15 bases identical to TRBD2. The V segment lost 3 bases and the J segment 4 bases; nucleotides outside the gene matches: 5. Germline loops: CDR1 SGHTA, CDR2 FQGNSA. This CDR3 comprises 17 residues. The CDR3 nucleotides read TGTGCCAGCAGCTTTAGGACTAGCGGGGGGGGAGCAGATACGCAGTATTTT. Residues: CASSFRTSGGGADTQYF.

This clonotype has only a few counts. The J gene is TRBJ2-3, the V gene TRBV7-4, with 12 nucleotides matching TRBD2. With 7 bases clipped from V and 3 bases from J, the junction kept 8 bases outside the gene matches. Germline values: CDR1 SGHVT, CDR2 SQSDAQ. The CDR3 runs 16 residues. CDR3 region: CASISSGGAWTDTQYF. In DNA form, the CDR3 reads TGTGCCAGCATCTCTAGCGGGGGGGCCTGGACAGATACGCAGTATTTT.

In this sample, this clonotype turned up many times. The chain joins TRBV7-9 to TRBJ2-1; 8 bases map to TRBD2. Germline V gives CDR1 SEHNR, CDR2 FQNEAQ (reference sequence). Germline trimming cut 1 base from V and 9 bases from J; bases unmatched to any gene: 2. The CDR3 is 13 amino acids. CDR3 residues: CASSLVAGSEQFF. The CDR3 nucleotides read TGTGCCAGCAGCTTAGTAGCGGGGAGTGAGCAGTTCTTC.

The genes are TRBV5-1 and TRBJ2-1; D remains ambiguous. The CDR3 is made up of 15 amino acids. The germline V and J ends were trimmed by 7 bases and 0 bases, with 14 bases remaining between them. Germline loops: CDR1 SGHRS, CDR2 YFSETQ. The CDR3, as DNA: TGCGCCAGCGGGCAGTCCTTAAGCTCCTACAATGAGCAGTTCTTC. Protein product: CASGQSLSSYNEQFF.

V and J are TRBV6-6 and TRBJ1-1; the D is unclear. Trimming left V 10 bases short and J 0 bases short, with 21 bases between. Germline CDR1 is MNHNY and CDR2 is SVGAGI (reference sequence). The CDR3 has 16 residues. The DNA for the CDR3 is TGTGCCATCCTCCCGGCGAAAGTGGATATGAACACTGAAGCTTTCTTT. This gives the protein CAILPAKVDMNTEAFF.

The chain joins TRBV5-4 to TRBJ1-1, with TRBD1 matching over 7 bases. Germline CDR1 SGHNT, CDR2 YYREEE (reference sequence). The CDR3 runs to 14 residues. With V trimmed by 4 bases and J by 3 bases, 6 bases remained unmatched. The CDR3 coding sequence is TGTGCCAGCAGCCGAGGGGGCGTCGACACTGAAGCTTTCTTT. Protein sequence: CASSRGGVDTEAFF.

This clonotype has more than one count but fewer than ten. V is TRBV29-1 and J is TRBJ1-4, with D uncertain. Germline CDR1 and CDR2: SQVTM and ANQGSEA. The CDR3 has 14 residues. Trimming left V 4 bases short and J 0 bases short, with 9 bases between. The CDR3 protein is CSVGRLTTNEKLFF. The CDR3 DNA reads TGCAGCGTTGGCCGCCTTACAACTAATGAAAAACTGTTTTTT.

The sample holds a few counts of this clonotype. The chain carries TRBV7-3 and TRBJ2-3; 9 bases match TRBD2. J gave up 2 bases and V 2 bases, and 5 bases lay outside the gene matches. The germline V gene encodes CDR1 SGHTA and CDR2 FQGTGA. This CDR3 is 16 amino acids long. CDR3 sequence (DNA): TGTGCCAGCAGCTTAGCCCCTAGCGGGGTCACAGATACGCAGTATTTT. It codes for CASSLAPSGVTDTQYF.

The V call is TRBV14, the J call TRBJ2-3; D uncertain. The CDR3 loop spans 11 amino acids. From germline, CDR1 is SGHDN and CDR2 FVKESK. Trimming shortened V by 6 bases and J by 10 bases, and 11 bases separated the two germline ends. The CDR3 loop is CASSRLSAQYF. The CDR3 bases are TGTGCCAGCAGTAGACTCTCGGCGCAGTATTTT.

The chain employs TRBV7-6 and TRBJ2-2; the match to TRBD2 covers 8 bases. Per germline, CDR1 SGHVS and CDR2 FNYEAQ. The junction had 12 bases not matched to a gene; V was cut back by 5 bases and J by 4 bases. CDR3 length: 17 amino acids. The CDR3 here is CASSLQWAGGSTGELFF. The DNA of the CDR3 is TGTGCCAGCAGCCTGCAGTGGGCGGGGGGTAGCACCGGGGAGCTGTTTTTT.

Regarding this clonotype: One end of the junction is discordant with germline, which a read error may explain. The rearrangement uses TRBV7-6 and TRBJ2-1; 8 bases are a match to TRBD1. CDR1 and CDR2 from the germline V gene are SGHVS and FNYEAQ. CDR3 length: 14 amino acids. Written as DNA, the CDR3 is TGTGCTAGCAGCTTGTCGGACAGGGTAGGTGAGCAGTTCTTC. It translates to CASSLSDRVGEQFF. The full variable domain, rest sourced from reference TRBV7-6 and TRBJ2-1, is GAGVSQSPRYKVTKRGQDVALRCDPISGHVSLYWYRQALGQGPEFLTYFNYEAQQDKSGLPNDRFSAERPEGSISTLTIQRTEQRDSAMYRCASSLSDRVGEQFFGPGTRLTVL.

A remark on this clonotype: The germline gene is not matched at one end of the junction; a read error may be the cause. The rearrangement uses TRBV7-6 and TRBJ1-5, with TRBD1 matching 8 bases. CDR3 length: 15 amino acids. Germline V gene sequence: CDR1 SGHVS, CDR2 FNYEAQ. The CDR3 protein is CASSLARQGPQPQHF. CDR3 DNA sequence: TGTGCCAGCAGCCTAGCGAGACAGGGGCCTCAGCCCCAGCATTTT.

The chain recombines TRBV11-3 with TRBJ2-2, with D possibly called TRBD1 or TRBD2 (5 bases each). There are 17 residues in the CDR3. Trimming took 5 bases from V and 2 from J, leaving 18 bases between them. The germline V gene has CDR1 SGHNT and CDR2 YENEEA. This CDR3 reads CASSPTRPRGNTGELFF. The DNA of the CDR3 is TGTGCCAGCAGCCCCACACGGCCGAGGGGAAACACCGGGGAGCTGTTTTTT.

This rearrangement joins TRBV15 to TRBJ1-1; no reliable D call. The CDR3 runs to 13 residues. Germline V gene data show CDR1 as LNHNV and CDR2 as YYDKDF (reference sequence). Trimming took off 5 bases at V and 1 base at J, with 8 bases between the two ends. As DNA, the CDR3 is TGTGCCACCAGCGAAAGGGAGAACACTGAAGCTTTCTTT. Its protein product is CATSERENTEAFF.

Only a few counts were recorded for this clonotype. Written as DNA, the CDR3 is TGTGCCAGCAGTGAAGCAGGAGGGGGCACTGAAGCTTTCTTT. Residues: CASSEAGGGTEAFF. The V call is TRBV6-1, the J call TRBJ1-1; weak D call: TRBD1 (6 bases). The germline gives CDR1 MNHNS, CDR2 SASEGT. This CDR3 has 14 residues. V dropped 0 bases and J dropped 4 bases, with 9 bases sitting between them.

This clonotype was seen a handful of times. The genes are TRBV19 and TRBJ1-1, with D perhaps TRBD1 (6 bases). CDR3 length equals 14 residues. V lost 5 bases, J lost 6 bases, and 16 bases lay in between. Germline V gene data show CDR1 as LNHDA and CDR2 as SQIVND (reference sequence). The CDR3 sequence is CASSWGATPSEAFF. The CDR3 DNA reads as TGTGCCAGTAGTTGGGGGGCTACCCCTTCTGAAGCTTTCTTT.

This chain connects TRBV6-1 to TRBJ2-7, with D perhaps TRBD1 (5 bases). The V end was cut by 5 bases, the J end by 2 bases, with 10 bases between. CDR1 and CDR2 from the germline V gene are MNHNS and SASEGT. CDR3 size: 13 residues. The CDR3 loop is CASSYAGPYEQYV. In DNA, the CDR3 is TGTGCCAGCAGTTACGCAGGGCCCTACGAGCAGTACGTC.

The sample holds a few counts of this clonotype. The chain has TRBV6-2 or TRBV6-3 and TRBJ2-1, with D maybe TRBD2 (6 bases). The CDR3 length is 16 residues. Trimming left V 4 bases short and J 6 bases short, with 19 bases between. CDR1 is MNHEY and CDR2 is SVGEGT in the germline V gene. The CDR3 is CASSSLAANLFNEQFF. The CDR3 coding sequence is TGTGCCAGCAGTTCATTAGCGGCGAACCTCTTCAATGAGCAGTTCTTC.

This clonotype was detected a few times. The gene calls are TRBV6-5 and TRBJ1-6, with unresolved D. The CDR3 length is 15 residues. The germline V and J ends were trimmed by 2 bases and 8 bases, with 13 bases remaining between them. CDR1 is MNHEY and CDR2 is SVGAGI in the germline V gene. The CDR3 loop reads CASSYVQEGYSPLHF. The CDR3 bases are TGTGCCAGCAGTTACGTGCAGGAGGGCTATTCACCCCTCCACTTT.

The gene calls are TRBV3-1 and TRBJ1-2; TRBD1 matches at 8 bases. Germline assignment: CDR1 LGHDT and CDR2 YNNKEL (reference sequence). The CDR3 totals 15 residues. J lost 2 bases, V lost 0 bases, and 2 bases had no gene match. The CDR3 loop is CASSQDWTGNYGYTF. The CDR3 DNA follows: TGTGCCAGCAGCCAAGATTGGACAGGGAACTATGGCTACACCTTC.